This T cell receptor (beta chain) was sequenced during a study of T cells expressing NK-cell markers. Overall study: Beta-chain profiling covered CD3+CD56+NKG2C+, CD3+CD56+NKG2C- and CD3+CD56-NKG2C+ sorted subsets.

Germline CDR1 SGDLS, CDR2 YYNGEE. The CDR3 extends over 13 amino acids. Whole-study findings and limits: Of the CD8+ T cell pool in five or six donors, about 1.0-7.5% was accounted for by dominant NKG2C+ clonotypes.

Researchers built TCR beta cDNA using 5'RACE template switching with UMIs. Following a re-call of the 5' RACE reads, TCRdb has one entry per CDR3 protein and lacks DNA. The data include about 550,000 distinct CDR3 sequences; the top ten clones carry 3.5% to 4.5%. Points on this clonotype: Its antigen is still unknown.

The clonotype comes from a young man in good health. Input material: blood T cells: a sorted CD56 or NKG2C T cell subset, CD4+ or CD8+ T cells, or bulk PBMC T cells (not recorded which). This rearrangement joins TRBV9 to TRBJ2-1. The chain's CDR3 is CASSVMPDGEQFF.